This passage covers 10 T cell receptor beta chains from one sample sequenced in a study of control samples from healthy donors and cancer patients (dated by TCRdb to 2020 to 2021). Library preparation employed the immunoSEQ multiplex PCR assay. TCRdb carries this immuneACCESS record with in-frame sequences only. Its versions omit some clonotypes, under half of them owing to an unresolved V gene in the studies checked, with the rest unexplained. This sample comprises just under 100,000 clones, over 85% of them detected only once. The ten largest clonotypes hold 6.5% to 9.5% of the sample. Sequenced sample: blood. The receptors shown here come from a man aged 18 to 35 in good health.

This chain links TRBV12-3 or TRBV12-4 with TRBJ1-1; 9 bases line up with TRBD1. The CDR3 covers 13 residues. Unmatched junction bases numbered 5, after V lost 7 bases and J lost 5 bases. In nucleotides, the CDR3 is TGTGCCAGCAATCAACAGGGGGCGACTGAAGCTTTCTTT. It encodes CASNQQGATEAFF.

The V gene is TRBV3-1 (or the pseudogene TRBV3-2), the J gene TRBJ1-6; no definite D call. Germline loops: CDR1 LGHDT, CDR2 YNNKEL (reference sequence). The V end lost 2 bases, the J end lost 5 bases, and 10 bases lay between the germline ends. The CDR3 has 15 residues. CDR3 nucleotides: TGTGCCAGCAGCCAAAGCGGACGGAATAATTCACCCCTCCACTTT. This sequence encodes CASSQSGRNNSPLHF.

V and J are TRBV25-1 and TRBJ1-1, with D perhaps TRBD1 (5 bases). Trimming removed 5 bases from V and 3 bases from J, with 16 bases in between. From germline, CDR1 is MGHDK and CDR2 SYGVNS. The CDR3 sequence is 15 residues long. DNA of the CDR3: TGTGCCAGCAGTCCCGGGGGGGGTATTGACACTGAAGCTTTCTTT. Encoded protein: CASSPGGGIDTEAFF.

The rearrangement links TRBV2 to TRBJ1-6; D remains unclear. There are 13 residues in the CDR3. The germline V gene has CDR1 SNHLY and CDR2 FYNNEI. V lost 10 bases, J lost 7 bases, and 14 bases lay in between. CDR3 protein: CATSRRLNSPLHF. Here the CDR3 DNA reads TGTGCCACCTCGAGGCGGTTGAATTCACCCCTCCACTTT.

The chain couples TRBV20-1 to TRBJ1-3, with D unclear. Germline values: CDR1 DFQATT, CDR2 SNEGSKA (reference sequence). This CDR3 is built from 13 residues. Trimming took off 3 bases at V and 5 bases at J, with 11 bases between the two ends. CDR3 residues: CSASSALRNTIYF. The CDR3 coding sequence is TGCAGTGCTAGTAGCGCCCTTCGAAACACCATATATTTT.

J is TRBJ1-6 and V is TRBV19, with 7 bases matching TRBD1. Germline V lookup: CDR1 LNHDA, CDR2 SQIVND (reference sequence). This CDR3 has 17 amino acids. V was clipped by 5 bases and J by 0 bases; unmatched bases: 7. CDR3: CASSLYRTGSYNSPLHF. CDR3 nucleotide sequence: TGTGCCAGTAGTCTCTACCGGACAGGCTCCTATAATTCACCCCTCCACTTT.

J is TRBJ1-2 and V is TRBV6-5; 10 bases map to TRBD1. The V gene's germline CDR1 is MNHEY and CDR2 SVGAGI. The length of the CDR3 is 15 residues. The V gene end was trimmed by 0 bases and the J gene end by 3 bases; junction bases not matched to a gene: 1. The CDR3 DNA reads as TGTGCCAGCAGTTACTCCGGGACAGGGGACTATGGCTACACCTTC. Protein: CASSYSGTGDYGYTF.

This clone appeared a single time. The CDR3 nucleotides are TGTGCCAGTAGTACCTCCAGCAGGCCTGCACGCGGCTACACCTTC. This gives the protein CASSTSSRPARGYTF. The chain employs TRBV19 and TRBJ1-2; D is ambiguous. CDR3 length equals 15 residues. V was clipped by 4 bases and J by 8 bases, with 20 bases between them. Looked up from germline, CDR1 is LNHDA and CDR2 is SQIVND (reference sequence).

The chain recombines TRBV4-2 with TRBJ2-5; D gene ambiguous. V was trimmed by 4 bases and J by 4 bases, leaving 4 bases between them. This CDR3 has 11 residues. Per germline, CDR1 LGHNA and CDR2 YNFKEQ. The CDR3 region is CASSPGETQYF. CDR3 in DNA: TGTGCCAGCAGCCCGGGAGAGACCCAGTACTTC.

The chain has TRBV24-1 and TRBJ2-1; a weak D match, TRBD2 (5 bases). V was pared by 5 bases and J by 8 bases, with 15 bases between. Germline CDR1 is KGHDR and CDR2 is SFDVKD. CDR3 size: 14 residues. The CDR3 DNA is TGTGCCACCAGTGGACTACCGACTGAAGATGAGCAGTTCTTC. This translates into CATSGLPTEDEQFF.